This T cell receptor (beta chain) was found in a study of T cells in Graves' hyperthyroidism and ophthalmopathy. Study observations and caveats: Blood also showed most of the thyroid clonotypes that were expanded above 0.001. Separation of ophthalmopathy from stable hyperthyroidism was achieved by a 13 V-J model. Ophthalmopathy onset followed model prediction by a median about six months.

As concerns this clonotype: Antigen specificity is unknown.

TCR beta CDR3 sequences were amplified from RNA transcripts. During a first-round RT-PCR of the TCR CDR3, the HTBI primer set was used. Each CDR3 protein gets one entry after TCRdb re-called the multiplex PCR reads with MiXCR. The sample shows 90,000 to 120,000 distinct CDR3 sequences, 15% to 20% of them seen only once. V dropped 5 bases and J dropped 2; count of bases not matched to a gene: 9. The CDR3 has 16 residues. The germline gives CDR1 MDHEN, CDR2 SYDVKM. Hyperthyroidism was newly diagnosed in patients aged 18 to 65 (duration under 2 months). This TCR was sampled from a woman aged 50 to 60 with Graves' hyperthyroidism. Sequencing input: blood. The gene calls are TRBV28 and TRBJ2-3; 8 positions match TRBD2. The CDR3 loop is CASSRSGGRVTDTQYF. CDR3 in DNA: TGTGCCAGCAGTAGAAGCGGGGGTCGTGTCACAGATACGCAGTATTTT.